This T cell receptor (beta chain) was documented in a study of cytomegalovirus exposure and HLA in healthy donors. Study background: An early release of data contained 75 million to 90 million unique TCRs, which came from HLA-typed donors. Study-level findings and limits: Analysis performed later found around 15,000 TCR beta sequences associated with HLA alleles at 0.05 false discovery rate. For most TCR beta V segments, an earlier analysis put the productive rate at about 87% or about 30% of the time. Researchers had no immune exposure information except CMV serostatus available.

It was with 60 Vbeta and 13 Jbeta primers that the PCR ran. The method was immunoSEQ multiplex PCR; TCRdb's version includes in-frame clones alone and lacks a portion of them. The data hold approximately 160,000 clones, with about 81% observed a single time. Remarks on this clone: Its target is not known.

The CDR3 is 15 residues long. Germline V lookup: CDR1 LNHDA, CDR2 SQIVND (reference sequence). Deletions cut 8 bases from V and 0 bases from J, with 14 bases between. The sample consisted of PBMCs. This chain connects TRBV19 to TRBJ2-1; TRBD1 is a possible D gene (6 bases). This TCR came from a girl aged 10 to 17 in good health and CMV-seropositive. The CDR3 coding sequence is TGTGCCAGTTCGAGACAGGCGAGCTCCTACAATGAGCAGTTCTTC. Its translation is CASSRQASSYNEQFF.